Presented here are 3 T cell receptor beta chains from one specimen sequenced in a study of blood T cell repertoires in COVID-19. The method was immunoSEQ multiplex PCR; TCRdb's version includes in-frame clones alone and lacks a portion of them. The sample has 150,000 to 250,000 clones; 94% are singletons. Sequencing was done on a sample of peripheral blood. These receptors originate from a man between 25 and 39 years old with COVID-19, enrolled during active disease.

The CDR3 bases are TGTGCCAGCATCAAGGGGATGCTAAGGGATACGCAGTATTTT. Translation: CASIKGMLRDTQYF. The rearrangement joins TRBV11-3 to TRBJ2-3, with a weak D call TRBD1 (5 bases). This CDR3 has 14 amino acids. V shed 7 bases and J shed 6 bases, with 17 bases lying between them. CDR1 and CDR2 (germline): SGHNT, YENEEA.

The J gene is TRBJ1-1, the V gene TRBV7-2; a possible D gene is TRBD1 (6 bases). The CDR3 spans 14 residues. Germline CDR1 reads SGHTA; CDR2 reads FQGNSA. Deletions cut 6 bases from V and 3 bases from J, with 14 bases between. CDR3 sequence: CASSRQAGDTEAFF. Written as DNA, the CDR3 is TGTGCCAGCAGTAGGCAGGCAGGGGACACTGAAGCTTTCTTT.

This clone has a handful of counts. CDR3 in amino acids: CAISERGMAQPQHF. The CDR3 nucleotides read TGTGCCATCAGTGAAAGGGGGATGGCTCAGCCCCAGCATTTT. The rearrangement joins TRBV10-3 to TRBJ1-5; possibly TRBD1 for D (6 bases). The germline V gene has CDR1 ENHRY and CDR2 SYGVKD. This CDR3 comprises 14 residues. V lost 3 bases and J 6 bases, leaving 12 bases between the germline ends.